The 8 T cell receptor beta chains presented below share a single source sample, sequenced in a study of T cells in Graves' hyperthyroidism and ophthalmopathy (dated by TCRdb to 2018 to 2020). The library was prepared using multiplex PCR. TCRdb lists the instrument as Illumina HiSeq 2000. TCR beta CDR3 regions were amplified from RNA transcripts. For the first round of RT-PCR on the TCR CDR3, the HTBI primer set was used together with the Qiagen OneStep RT-PCR kit. TCRdb ran its own pipeline on the public reads, namely fastp trimming at Q25 and MiXCR clone calling, and kept in-frame beta chains. One record per CDR3 amino acid sequence lists the most common genes and DNA. The sample contains 550,000 to 600,000 distinct CDR3 sequences, 35% to 55% of them found a single time. Of the sample, around a fifth falls within the top ten clones. Sequencing was performed on peripheral blood or thyroid tissue (not recorded which). The receptors come from an adult woman with Graves' disease, either hyperthyroidism or ophthalmopathy (not recorded which).

The V call is TRBV5-1, the J call TRBJ1-1; a possible D gene is TRBD1 (5 bases). The CDR3 consists of 19 residues. Per the germline V gene, CDR1 is SGHRS and CDR2 is YFSETQ. V was shortened by 2 bases and J by 5 bases, with 28 bases between the two germline ends. The CDR3 sequence: CASSFGVFSGARGWTEAFF. The CDR3 nucleotides are TGCGCCAGCAGCTTTGGGGTGTTCTCTGGGGCTAGAGGTTGGACTGAAGCTTTCTTT. Based on the CDR3 plus reference TRBV5-1 and TRBJ1-1, the full variable domain is KAGVTQTPRYLIKTRGQQVTLSCSPISGHRSVSWYQQTPGQGLQFLFEYFSETQRNKGNFPGRFSGRQFSNSRSEMNVSTLELGDSALYLCASSFGVFSGARGWTEAFFGQGTRLTVV.

This clonotype occurred many times. The chain has TRBV6-5 and TRBJ1-2, with unresolved D. The CDR3 has 13 amino acids. CDR1 and CDR2 from the germline V gene are MNHEY and SVGAGI. The V end was cut by 6 bases, the J end by 6 bases, with 14 bases between. This CDR3 is CASRPDPGDGYTF. The CDR3 nucleotides are TGTGCCAGCAGACCGGACCCGGGTGATGGCTACACCTTC.

CDR3 amino acids: CSVVRTADSYGYTF. In DNA, the CDR3 is TGCAGCGTTGTAAGGACAGCTGACTCCTACGGCTACACCTTC. The chain carries TRBV29-1 and TRBJ1-2; D might be TRBD1 (6 bases). Trimming cost V 4 bases and J 8 bases, with 20 bases left between them. The CDR3 consists of 14 residues. Germline V lookup: CDR1 SQVTM, CDR2 ANQGSEA.

Ten or more counts support this clonotype. The chain carries TRBV12-3 or TRBV12-4 and TRBJ1-2; D is perhaps TRBD1 (6 bases). Trimming removed 5 bases at V and 1 base at J, with 11 bases between. This CDR3 has 14 amino acids. The CDR3 sequence is CASSLYRDNYGYTF. CDR3 bases: TGTGCCAGCAGTCTTTACAGGGATAACTATGGCTACACCTTC.

This clonotype was seen a few times. The CDR3 sequence: CSARGISWVYSNQPQHF. In DNA form, the CDR3 reads TGCAGTGCTAGGGGGATCTCTTGGGTTTATAGCAATCAGCCCCAGCATTTT. The chain carries TRBV20-1 and TRBJ1-5; no firm D call. This CDR3 spans 17 amino acids. V shed 3 bases and J shed 0 bases, with 18 bases lying between them. CDR1 is DFQATT and CDR2 is SNEGSKA in the germline V gene (reference sequence).

V and J are TRBV7-9 and TRBJ1-4; TRBD1 might be the D (5 bases). Trimming pared 10 bases from V and 7 bases from J, leaving 13 bases between. This CDR3 contains 12 residues. Germline loops: CDR1 SEHNR, CDR2 FQNEAQ (reference sequence). The CDR3 DNA reads TGTGCCACCTCCGGGACGGGTGAAAAACTGTTTTTT. Translated, it gives CATSGTGEKLFF. Full variable domain (rest looked up from reference TRBV7-9 and TRBJ1-4): DTGVSQNPRHKITKRGQNVTFRCDPISEHNRLYWYRQTLGQGPEFLTYFQNEAQLEKSRLLSDRFSAERPKGSFSTLEIQRTEQGDSAMYLCATSGTGEKLFFGSGTQLSVL.

This clonotype was observed at least ten times. The chain employs TRBV5-1 and TRBJ1-2; D may be TRBD1 (5 bases). In germline, CDR1 is SGHRS, CDR2 YFSETQ. Trimming took off 3 bases at V and 5 bases at J, with 14 bases between the two ends. The CDR3 has 14 residues. The CDR3 loop reads CASSSYQGWYGYTF. The CDR3 nucleotides read TGCGCCAGCAGCTCGTACCAGGGTTGGTATGGCTACACCTTC.

J is TRBJ1-6 and V is TRBV12-3 or TRBV12-4; a weak D match, TRBD1 (5 bases). CDR3 length: 15 residues. V was pared by 6 bases and J by 7 bases, with 16 bases between. CDR3 region: CASSSDSGGNSPLHF. DNA for the CDR3: TGTGCCAGCAGCTCTGACAGTGGGGGGAATTCACCCCTCCACTTT.